This T cell receptor (beta chain) was sequenced during a study of blood T cell repertoires in COVID-19. Study summary: Both acute and convalescent COVID-19 samples were obtained from the United States, Italy and Spain. Sources were T cells, B-cell-depleted T cells, or PBMCs; the material itself was cDNA or gDNA.

From germline, CDR1 is SNHLY and CDR2 FYNNEI. The CDR3 contains 11 residues. V was shortened by 6 bases and J by 1 base, with 4 bases between the two germline ends. Authors' analysis steps: Scientists estimated how many nucleated cells there were by amplifying reference gene primers. TCRdb keeps only in-frame clones here, not all; method: immunoSEQ multiplex PCR. That table gives V, J and clone size, and the DNA gave D and trimming. The table records 650,000 to 800,000 clones, approximately 90% of them present only once. The chain joins TRBV2 to TRBJ2-7; D unclear. This TCR derives from a woman between 18 and 29 years old with acute or convalescent COVID-19. Sequenced: peripheral blood. CDR3 loop: CASSNSYEQYF. For the CDR3, the DNA is TGTGCCAGCAGCAATTCCTACGAGCAGTACTTC.